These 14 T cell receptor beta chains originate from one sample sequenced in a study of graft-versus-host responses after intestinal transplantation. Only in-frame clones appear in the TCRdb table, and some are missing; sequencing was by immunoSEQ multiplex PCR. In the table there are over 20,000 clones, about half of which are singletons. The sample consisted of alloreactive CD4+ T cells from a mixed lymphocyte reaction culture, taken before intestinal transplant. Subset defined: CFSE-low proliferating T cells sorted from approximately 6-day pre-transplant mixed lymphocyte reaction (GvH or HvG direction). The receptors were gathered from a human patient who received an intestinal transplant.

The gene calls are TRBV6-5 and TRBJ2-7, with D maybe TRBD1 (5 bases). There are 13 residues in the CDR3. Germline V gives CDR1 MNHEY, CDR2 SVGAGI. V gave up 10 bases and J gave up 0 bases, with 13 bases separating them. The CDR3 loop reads CATTPGSSYEQYF. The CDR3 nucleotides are TGTGCCACCACGCCAGGGTCCTCCTACGAGCAGTACTTC.

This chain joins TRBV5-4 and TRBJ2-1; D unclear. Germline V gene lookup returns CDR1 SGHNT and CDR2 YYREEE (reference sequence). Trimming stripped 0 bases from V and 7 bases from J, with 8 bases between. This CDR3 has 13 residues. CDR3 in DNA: TGTGCCAGCAGCTTGGTGGCAAGTAATGAGCAGTTCTTC. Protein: CASSLVASNEQFF.

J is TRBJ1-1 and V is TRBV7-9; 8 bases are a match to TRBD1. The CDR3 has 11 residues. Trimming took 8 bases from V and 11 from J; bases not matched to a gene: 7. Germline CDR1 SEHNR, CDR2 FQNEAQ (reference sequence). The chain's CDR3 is CASSRWDRAFF. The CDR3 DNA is TGTGCCAGCTCCCGGTGGGACAGGGCTTTCTTT.

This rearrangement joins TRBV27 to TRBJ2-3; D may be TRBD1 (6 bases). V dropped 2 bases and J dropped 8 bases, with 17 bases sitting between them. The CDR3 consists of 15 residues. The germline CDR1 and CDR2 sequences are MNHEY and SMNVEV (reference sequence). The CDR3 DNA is TGTGCCAGCAGTTTAGAGGGGGTTTTCCCTCGTACGCAGTATTTT. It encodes CASSLEGVFPRTQYF.

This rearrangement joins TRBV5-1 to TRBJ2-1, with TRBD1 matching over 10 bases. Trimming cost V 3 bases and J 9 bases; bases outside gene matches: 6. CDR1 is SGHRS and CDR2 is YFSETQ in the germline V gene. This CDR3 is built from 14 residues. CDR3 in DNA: TGCGCCAGCAGCTACGGACAGGGGGGGGGTGAGCAGTTCTTC. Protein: CASSYGQGGGEQFF.

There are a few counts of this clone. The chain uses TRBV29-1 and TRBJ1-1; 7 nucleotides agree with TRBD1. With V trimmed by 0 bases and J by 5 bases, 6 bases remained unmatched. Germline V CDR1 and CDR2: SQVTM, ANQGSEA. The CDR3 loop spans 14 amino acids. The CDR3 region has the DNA TGCAGCGTTGAAGAGGGACCCAGGGGGACTGAAGCTTTCTTT. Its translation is CSVEEGPRGTEAFF.

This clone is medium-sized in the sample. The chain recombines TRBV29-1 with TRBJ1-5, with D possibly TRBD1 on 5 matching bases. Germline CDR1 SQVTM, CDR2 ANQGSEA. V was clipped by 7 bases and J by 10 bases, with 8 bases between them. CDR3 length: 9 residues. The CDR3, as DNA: TGCAGCGCGGACATCCCCCAGCATTTT. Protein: CSADIPQHF.

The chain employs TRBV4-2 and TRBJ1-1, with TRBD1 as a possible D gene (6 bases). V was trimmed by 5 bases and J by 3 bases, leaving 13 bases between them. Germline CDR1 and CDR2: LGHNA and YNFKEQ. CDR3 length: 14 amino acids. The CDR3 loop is CASSVQGMDTEAFF. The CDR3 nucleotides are TGTGCCAGCAGCGTACAGGGCATGGACACTGAAGCTTTCTTT.

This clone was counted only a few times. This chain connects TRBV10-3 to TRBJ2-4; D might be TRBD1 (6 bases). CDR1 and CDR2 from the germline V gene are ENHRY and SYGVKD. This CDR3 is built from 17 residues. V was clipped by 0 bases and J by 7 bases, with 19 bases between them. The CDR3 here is CAISESLALVGANIQYF. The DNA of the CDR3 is TGTGCCATCAGTGAGTCTTTGGCGTTGGTGGGGGCTAACATTCAGTACTTC.

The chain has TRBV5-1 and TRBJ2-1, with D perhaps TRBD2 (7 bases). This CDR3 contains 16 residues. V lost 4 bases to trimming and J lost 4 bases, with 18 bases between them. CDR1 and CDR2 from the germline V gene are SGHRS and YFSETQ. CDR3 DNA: TGCGCCAGCAGCCCGGAGGGGGGGGGCCGGTACAATGAGCAGTTCTTC. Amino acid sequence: CASSPEGGGRYNEQFF.

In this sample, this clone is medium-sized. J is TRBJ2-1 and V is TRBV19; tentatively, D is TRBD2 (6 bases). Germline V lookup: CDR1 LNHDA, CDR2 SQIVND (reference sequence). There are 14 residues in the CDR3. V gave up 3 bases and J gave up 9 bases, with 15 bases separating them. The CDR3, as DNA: TGTGCCAGTAGTATGACCGCGGGGTACGGTGAGCAGTTCTTC. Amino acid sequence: CASSMTAGYGEQFF.

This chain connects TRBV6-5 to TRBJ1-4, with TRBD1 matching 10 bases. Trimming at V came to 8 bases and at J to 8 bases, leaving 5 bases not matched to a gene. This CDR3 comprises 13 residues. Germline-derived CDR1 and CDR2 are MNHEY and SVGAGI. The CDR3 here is CASDDRGQEKLFF. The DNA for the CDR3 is TGTGCCAGCGACGACAGGGGGCAAGAAAAACTGTTTTTT.

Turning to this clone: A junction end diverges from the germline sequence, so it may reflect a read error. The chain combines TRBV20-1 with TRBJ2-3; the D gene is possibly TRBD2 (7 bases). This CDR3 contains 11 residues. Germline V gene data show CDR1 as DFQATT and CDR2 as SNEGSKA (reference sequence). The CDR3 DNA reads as TGCAGTGCTCCAGAGGGGGGGGCCGGTTGCTTT. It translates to CSAPEGGAGCF.

Here the CDR3 DNA reads TGTGCCAGCTCACGACTGACGATCACCGGGGAGCTGTTTTTT. Protein product: CASSRLTITGELFF. The V call is TRBV18, the J call TRBJ2-2; no firm D call. Trimming left V 4 bases short and J 4 bases short, with 10 bases between. CDR3 size: 14 residues. Germline V CDR1 and CDR2: KGHSH, LQKENI.